Following are 22 T cell receptor beta chains from one sample sequenced in a study of shared clonotypes between healthy human individuals. The assay was immunoSEQ multiplex PCR, and TCRdb's table has in-frame clones only and misses some. The sample records approximately 320,000 clones, roughly 70% being singletons. The specimen sequenced was memory CD4+ T cells sorted from blood. Subset defined: CD45RA-negative fraction. Every receptor here comes from a man under 40 in good health.

The V call is TRBV19, the J call TRBJ1-1; unclear D gene. Germline loops: CDR1 LNHDA, CDR2 SQIVND (reference sequence). The V end lost 7 bases, the J end lost 4 bases, and 13 bases lay between the germline ends. CDR3 size: 13 residues. This CDR3 reads CASKEIGRTEAFF. DNA of the CDR3: TGTGCCAGTAAGGAGATCGGGCGCACTGAAGCTTTCTTT.

The sample holds a few counts of this clone. V is TRBV28 and J is TRBJ2-5; 8 nucleotides align to TRBD2. This CDR3 has 17 amino acids. CDR1 MDHEN and CDR2 SYDVKM come from the germline V gene. The junction had 14 bases not matched to a gene; V was cut back by 4 bases and J by 4 bases. This CDR3 is CASSSMAGTRIGETQYF. The DNA for the CDR3 is TGTGCCAGCAGTTCAATGGCCGGGACTAGGATAGGAGAGACCCAGTACTTC.

The chain has TRBV6-1 and TRBJ2-7, with 7 bases fitting TRBD1. V dropped 5 bases and J dropped 2; count of bases not matched to a gene: 9. The CDR3 is 15 amino acids. CDR1 MNHNS and CDR2 SASEGT come from the germline V gene. The CDR3, as DNA: TGTGCCAGCAGTTTTCAACCCGGGACAGCCTACGAGCAGTACTTC. Its translation: CASSFQPGTAYEQYF.

This chain joins TRBV5-4 and TRBJ2-1, with D uncertain. This CDR3 region has 16 residues. V lost 2 bases, J lost 0 bases, and 12 bases lay in between. Germline V gives CDR1 SGHNT, CDR2 YYREEE (reference sequence). The CDR3 nucleotides read TGTGCCAGCAGCTTTGATAGCCAGAGCTCCTACAATGAGCAGTTCTTC. It translates to CASSFDSQSSYNEQFF.

This clone appeared a few times. This chain links TRBV18 with TRBJ2-3; perhaps D is TRBD1 or TRBD2 (5 bases each). The V end was cut by 4 bases, the J end by 8 bases, with 19 bases between. CDR1 and CDR2 (germline): KGHSH, LQKENI. The CDR3 has 15 residues. In DNA form, the CDR3 reads TGTGCCAGCTCACGGCCGTATGGGGGAGACGCTACGCAGTATTTT. Its protein product is CASSRPYGGDATQYF.

This clone was detected ten times or more. The genes are TRBV11-2 and TRBJ1-5; tentative D call: TRBD1 (5 bases). Per the germline V gene, CDR1 is SGHAT and CDR2 is FQNNGV. Trimming stripped 5 bases from V and 10 bases from J, with 15 bases between. The CDR3 sequence is 13 residues long. The CDR3 here is CASSADRDAPQHF. In DNA, the CDR3 is TGTGCCAGCAGCGCCGACCGGGACGCTCCCCAGCATTTT.

The genes are TRBV2 and TRBJ2-4, with TRBD1 identical over 7 bases. The CDR3 sequence is 15 residues long. Germline V gene sequence: CDR1 SNHLY, CDR2 FYNNEI. V gave up 3 bases and J gave up 6 bases; unmatched junction bases: 8. CDR3 DNA sequence: TGTGCCAGCAGTGAGGAACAACAGGGGTCAAACATTCAGTACTTC. It codes for CASSEEQQGSNIQYF.

The J gene is TRBJ2-1, the V gene TRBV2; 8 bases match TRBD2. Losses at the gene ends were 8 bases for V and 5 bases for J; bases not matched to a gene: 14. The CDR3 length is 16 residues. Germline values: CDR1 SNHLY, CDR2 FYNNEI. CDR3 region: CASSAGGTRGDNEQFF. The CDR3, as DNA: TGTGCCAGCTCTGCTGGCGGGACTAGGGGGGACAATGAGCAGTTCTTC. Full variable domain (rest looked up from reference TRBV2 and TRBJ2-1): EPEVTQTPSHQVTQMGQEVILRCVPISNHLYFYWYRQILGQKVEFLVSFYNNEISEKSEIFDDQFSVERPDGSNFTLKIRSTKLEDSAMYFCASSAGGTRGDNEQFFGPGTRLTVL.

This clone was detected once. Other DNA sequences of this sample code for an identical CDR3. V and J are TRBV29-1 and TRBJ1-1; TRBD1 matches 8 bases. After removal of 3 bases from V and 1 base from J, the junction contained 4 bases not matched to a gene. This CDR3 contains 14 residues. The germline gives CDR1 SQVTM, CDR2 ANQGSEA. CDR3 region: CSVDSGTGNTEAFF. CDR3 nucleotide sequence: TGCAGCGTTGACTCCGGGACAGGGAACACTGAAGCTTTCTTT. The whole variable domain, remainder taken from reference TRBV29-1 and TRBJ1-1, is SAVISQKPSRDICQRGTSLTIQCQVDSQVTMMFWYRQQPGQSLTLIATANQGSEATYESGFVIDKFPISRPNLTFSTLTVSNMSPEDSSIYLCSVDSGTGNTEAFFGQGTRLTVV.

The chain couples TRBV5-4 to TRBJ1-5, with a possible D match to TRBD1 (6 bases). CDR1 and CDR2 from the germline V gene are SGHNT and YYREEE (reference sequence). Trimming removed 4 bases from V and 5 bases from J, with 16 bases in between. The CDR3 is 15 amino acids. The CDR3 bases are TGTGCCAGCAGCCTGGGGGGCAGGGCGGATCAGCCCCAGCATTTT. Encoded protein: CASSLGGRADQPQHF. Using reference TRBV5-4 and TRBJ1-5 for the parts outside the CDR3, the full variable domain is ETGVTQSPTHLIKTRGQQVTLRCSSQSGHNTVSWYQQALGQGPQFIFQYYREEENGRGNFPPRFSGLQFPNYSSELNVNALELDDSALYLCASSLGGRADQPQHFGDGTRLSIL.

This chain connects TRBV11-2 to TRBJ2-1, with a weak D call TRBD2 (7 bases). This CDR3 spans 18 amino acids. Trimming removed 5 bases from V and 3 bases from J, with 23 bases in between. CDR1 and CDR2 (germline): SGHAT, FQNNGV. In nucleotides, the CDR3 is TGTGCCAGCAGCCACTATGGGGGGGGCGGACCTATCTACAATGAGCAGTTCTTC. It is translated as CASSHYGGGGPIYNEQFF.

The chain employs TRBV15 and TRBJ2-3, with D maybe TRBD2 (6 bases). Germline values: CDR1 LNHNV, CDR2 YYDKDF (reference sequence). V was shortened by 3 bases and J by 3 bases, with 13 bases between the two germline ends. This CDR3 comprises 15 residues. CDR3 nucleotide sequence: TGTGCCACCAGCAGTGGGGCTAGCGTTACAGATACGCAGTATTTT. Translating gives CATSSGASVTDTQYF.

This clone appeared once. This chain links TRBV5-6 with TRBJ2-3, with D possibly being TRBD2 (5 bases). Trimming cost V 4 bases and J 0 bases, with 15 bases left between them. This CDR3 spans 16 amino acids. The V gene's germline CDR1 is SGHDT and CDR2 YYEEEE. Here the CDR3 DNA reads TGTGCCAGCAGCAGCCCGGGTGGCGGGAGCACAGATACGCAGTATTTT. This encodes CASSSPGGGSTDTQYF.

The CDR3 DNA is TGTGCCAGCAGCTTCGTGGGTGGCGGCTACACCTTC. Translating it yields CASSFVGGGYTF. This sequence joins TRBV5-4 and TRBJ1-2; D uncertain. This CDR3 is built from 12 residues. In germline, CDR1 is SGHNT, CDR2 YYREEE (reference sequence). The V end was cut by 2 bases, the J end by 8 bases, with 10 bases between.

V usage is TRBV18 and J usage is TRBJ2-5, with TRBD1 as a possible D gene (5 bases). Between the trimmed V and J ends, which lost 3 bases and 2 bases, there was a span of 7 bases. CDR1 KGHSH and CDR2 LQKENI come from the germline V gene. This CDR3 region has 13 residues. CDR3 sequence reads: CASSPQGQETQYF. The CDR3, as DNA: TGTGCCAGCTCACCCCAGGGTCAAGAGACCCAGTACTTC.

The chain uses TRBV5-6 and TRBJ1-1; the match to TRBD1 covers 8 bases. Trimming removed 4 bases from V and 1 base from J; junction bases left unmatched: 9. The CDR3 runs 16 residues. The germline V gene encodes CDR1 SGHDT and CDR2 YYEEEE. CDR3 bases: TGTGCCAGCAGCCCAGAATCCGGGACAGGGAACACTGAAGCTTTCTTT. Its protein is CASSPESGTGNTEAFF.

The chain recombines TRBV19 with TRBJ1-5; D ambiguous. Germline CDR1 is LNHDA and CDR2 is SQIVND (reference sequence). The CDR3 contains 12 residues. Trimming took off 5 bases at V and 6 bases at J, with 8 bases between the two ends. The CDR3 here is CASSAVSQPQHF. For the CDR3, the DNA is TGTGCCAGTAGTGCGGTAAGTCAGCCCCAGCATTTT.

The rearrangement uses TRBV15 and TRBJ1-4; D not certain. Per the germline V gene, CDR1 is LNHNV and CDR2 is YYDKDF (reference sequence). The CDR3 is 12 residues long. V lost 0 bases to trimming and J lost 8 bases, with 4 bases between them. The CDR3 nucleotides are TGTGCCACCAGCAGAGATGTGGAAAAACTGTTTTTT. Encoded protein: CATSRDVEKLFF.

The rearrangement joins TRBV30 to TRBJ1-2; D call uncertain. Trimming cost V 1 base and J 7 bases, with 13 bases left between them. This CDR3 region has 13 residues. Per germline, CDR1 GTSNPN and CDR2 SVGIG (reference sequence). This chain's CDR3 is CAWSGSGKGGYTF. In DNA, the CDR3 is TGTGCCTGGAGTGGGTCGGGGAAGGGTGGCTACACCTTC.

This clone was picked up a small number of times. V and J are TRBV19 and TRBJ2-7; no reliable D call. The CDR3 is 13 amino acids. CDR1 and CDR2 from the germline V gene are LNHDA and SQIVND (reference sequence). Between the trimmed V and J ends, which lost 7 bases and 3 bases, there was a span of 13 bases. CDR3 in amino acids: CASTTDRFYEQYF. The CDR3 coding sequence is TGTGCCAGTACCACGGACCGTTTCTACGAGCAGTACTTC.

The chain combines TRBV28 with TRBJ2-7; maybe TRBD1 (6 bases). CDR3 length: 14 amino acids. V was trimmed by 3 bases and J by 6 bases, leaving 15 bases between them. Germline V lookup: CDR1 MDHEN, CDR2 SYDVKM. The CDR3 sequence is CASSLSTGYLEQYF. DNA of the CDR3: TGTGCCAGCAGTTTGTCGACAGGTTACCTCGAGCAGTACTTC.

The gene calls are TRBV10-3 and TRBJ2-7; either TRBD1 or TRBD2 may fit D (5 bases each). The CDR3 sequence is 15 residues long. Germline CDR1 and CDR2: ENHRY and SYGVKD. V was pared by 6 bases and J by 0 bases, with 15 bases between. Here the CDR3 DNA reads TGTGCCATCAGGAGGGGCGGGCAGAGCTCCTACGAGCAGTACTTC. Protein product: CAIRRGGQSSYEQYF.